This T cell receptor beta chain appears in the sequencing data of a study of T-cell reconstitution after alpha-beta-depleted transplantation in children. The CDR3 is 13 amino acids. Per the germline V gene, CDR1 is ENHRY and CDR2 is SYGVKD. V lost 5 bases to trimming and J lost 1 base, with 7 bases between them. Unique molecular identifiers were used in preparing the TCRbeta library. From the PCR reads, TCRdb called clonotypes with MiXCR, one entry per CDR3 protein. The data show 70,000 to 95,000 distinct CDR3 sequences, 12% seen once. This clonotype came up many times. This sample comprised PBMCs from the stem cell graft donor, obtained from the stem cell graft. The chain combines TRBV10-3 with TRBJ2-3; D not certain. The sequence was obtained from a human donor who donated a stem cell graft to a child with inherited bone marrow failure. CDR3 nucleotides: TGTGCCATCAGTCGGCCGGGCACAGATACGCAGTATTTT. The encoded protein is CAISRPGTDTQYF.